Many counts were recorded for the clone carrying this TCR beta chain. Antigen specificity is unknown. The record originates from a study of T cells after yellow fever vaccination. Study context: SMART-Seq v4 Ultra Low Input served to prepare low-cell-number fractions.

General study results and limits: Some clonotypes were seen in both the CD4 and the CD8 compartments. These made up a small share and likely arose from convergent recombination.

V was clipped by 1 base and J by 9 bases, with 13 bases between them. The CDR3 is made up of 15 amino acids. The germline V gene has CDR1 MGHRA and CDR2 YSYEKL. TCRdb passed the 5' RACE reads through MiXCR, listing each CDR3 protein once. This sample carries a few hundred thousand distinct CDR3 sequences, around 5.2% of them seen once, and the ten largest clones take more than 3%. The sequence was obtained from a man aged 18-30 years who received the YFV17D yellow fever vaccine. J is TRBJ1-6 and V is TRBV4-1, with D unresolved. The specimen comprised CD4+ T cells sorted from PBMCs, sampled on the day of the yellow fever booster vaccination. The CDR3 spells CASSQGPRGPSPLHF. DNA for the CDR3: TGCGCCAGCAGCCAAGGGCCTCGGGGTCCTTCACCCCTCCACTTT.